The sequence of this T cell receptor (beta chain) was determined in a study of cytomegalovirus exposure and HLA in healthy donors. The PCR employed 60 Vbeta primers together with 13 Jbeta primers. The assay was immunoSEQ multiplex PCR, and TCRdb's table has in-frame clones only and misses some. This table holds some 150,000 clones, around three quarters found once. V lost 1 base, J lost 7 bases, and 4 bases stayed unmatched. Germline CDR1 SGHRS, CDR2 YFSETQ. The CDR3 totals 14 residues. The clonotype was recovered from a man between 35 and 55 years old in good health and CMV-seronegative. The V gene is TRBV5-1, the J gene TRBJ1-4; 7 bases map to TRBD1. The source material was PBMCs. CDR3 loop: CASSLRAGGEKLFF. CDR3 nucleotide sequence: TGCGCCAGCAGCTTGAGGGCAGGGGGTGAAAAACTGTTTTTT.